This T cell receptor beta chain was retrieved from a study of CD8 T cells in ankylosing spondylitis (dated 2017 in TCRdb). At the level of the whole study: The study set out to find disease-linked TCR variants by profiling T cell receptor beta repertoires in ankylosing spondylitis patients and healthy donors. The full study cohort was made up of approximately 24 ankylosing spondylitis patients and 108 healthy donors. Samples of peripheral blood were taken, and for ankylosing spondylitis patients, synovial fluid was collected as well.

Beyond this particular receptor, the publication reports: According to the report, matched synovial fluid samples from ankylosing spondylitis patients were significantly enriched for the disease-linked clones. A CD8+ phenotype was shown by the disease-linked clones, which were found at relatively low frequencies in peripheral blood. Some motif variants were previously reported in synovial fluid and blood of reactive arthritis patients, suggesting common disease-initiation mechanisms. A TCR beta motif of seven or eight highly homologous amino acid variants appeared characteristic of blood from ankylosing spondylitis patients.

V is cut by 3 bases and J by 5 bases, and the space between the germline ends is 10 bases. From its cysteine to its phenylalanine, the CDR3 spans 13 amino acids. Only the CDR3 DNA is retained, 39 bases long and in frame from the first base. The instrument given in TCRdb is Illumina HiSeq 2500. TCR beta libraries were prepared by quantitative 5'-RACE with molecular barcodes. On the authors' methods: To identify disease-linked TCR variants, a new computational method was used, one built on a probabilistic model of VDJ rearrangement. The public sequencing data were trimmed at Q25 with fastp and processed into clonotypes with MiXCR by TCRdb, which kept only in-frame beta chains. Identical CDR3 protein sequences are pooled into one entry, listed with their most common genes and DNA. For this entry, the V and J calls and clone size follow TCRdb and not the study's own pipeline. The sample table shows some 840,000 distinct CDR3 sequences, and 12% are seen once. Jointly, the top ten make up 0.45% to 0.6% of the sample.

This clonotype was recorded many times. The antigen it binds to is not known. One base away there is no much larger clone; base qualities are not given. Sample: blood, either unsorted or a sorted T cell fraction (not recorded which). This TCR was recovered from a male donor with ankylosing spondylitis. The V gene is TRBV12-3 or TRBV12-4 and the J gene is TRBJ2-5; the D segment might be TRBD1 or TRBD2, since each matches 5 bases. The nucleotide sequence reads as follows: TGTGCCAGCAGTTTTGCCGGGGCTGAGACCCAGTACTTC. This sequence encodes CASSFAGAETQYF.